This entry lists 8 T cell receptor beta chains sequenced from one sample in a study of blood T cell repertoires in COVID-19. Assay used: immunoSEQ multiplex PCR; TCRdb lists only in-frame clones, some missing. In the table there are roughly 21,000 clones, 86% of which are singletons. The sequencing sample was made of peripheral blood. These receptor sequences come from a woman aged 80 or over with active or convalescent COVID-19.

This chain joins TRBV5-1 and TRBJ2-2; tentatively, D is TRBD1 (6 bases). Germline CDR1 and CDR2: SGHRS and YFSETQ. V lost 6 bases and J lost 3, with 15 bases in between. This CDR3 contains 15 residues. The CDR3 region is CASISSAGDTGELFF. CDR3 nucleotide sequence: TGCGCCAGCATCTCGTCTGCAGGGGACACCGGGGAGCTGTTTTTT.

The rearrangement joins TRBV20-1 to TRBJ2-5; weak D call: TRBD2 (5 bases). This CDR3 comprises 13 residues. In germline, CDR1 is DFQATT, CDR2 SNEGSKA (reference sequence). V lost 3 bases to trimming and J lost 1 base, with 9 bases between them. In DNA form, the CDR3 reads TGCAGTGCTAGTACCGCGGGCCAAGAGACCCAGTACTTC. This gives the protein CSASTAGQETQYF.

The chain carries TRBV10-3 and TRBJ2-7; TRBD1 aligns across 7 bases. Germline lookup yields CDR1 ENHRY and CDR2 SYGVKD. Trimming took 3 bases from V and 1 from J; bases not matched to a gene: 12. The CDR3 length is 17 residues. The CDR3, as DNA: TGTGCCATCAGTGACGGGACAGATTCACCTTATTCCTACGAGCAGTACTTC. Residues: CAISDGTDSPYSYEQYF.

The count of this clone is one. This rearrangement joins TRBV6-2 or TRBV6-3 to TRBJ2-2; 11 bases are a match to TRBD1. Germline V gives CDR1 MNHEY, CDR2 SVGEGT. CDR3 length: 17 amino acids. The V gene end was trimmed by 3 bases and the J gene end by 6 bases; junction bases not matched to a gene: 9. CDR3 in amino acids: CASSYTPGQGVSGELFF. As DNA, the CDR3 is TGTGCCAGCAGTTATACCCCGGGACAGGGGGTCTCCGGGGAGCTGTTTTTT.

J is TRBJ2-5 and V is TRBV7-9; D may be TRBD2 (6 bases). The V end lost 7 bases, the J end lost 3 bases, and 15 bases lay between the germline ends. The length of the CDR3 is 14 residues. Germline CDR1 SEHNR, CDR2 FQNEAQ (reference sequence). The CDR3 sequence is CASTNRLGEETQYF. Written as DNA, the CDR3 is TGTGCCAGCACCAACCGACTAGGGGAAGAGACCCAGTACTTC.

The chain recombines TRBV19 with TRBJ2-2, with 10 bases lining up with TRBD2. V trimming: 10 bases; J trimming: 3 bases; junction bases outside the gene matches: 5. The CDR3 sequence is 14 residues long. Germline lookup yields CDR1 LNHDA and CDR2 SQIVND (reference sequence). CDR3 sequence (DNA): TGTGCCATTTCAAGCGGGGGGGACACCGGGGAGCTGTTTTTT. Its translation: CAISSGGDTGELFF.

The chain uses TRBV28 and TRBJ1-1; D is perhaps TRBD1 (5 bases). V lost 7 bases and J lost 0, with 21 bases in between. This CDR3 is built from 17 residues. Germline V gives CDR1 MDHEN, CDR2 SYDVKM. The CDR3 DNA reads TGTGCCAGCACCCCCCCCTCCCGGACATTGATGAACACTGAAGCTTTCTTT. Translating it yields CASTPPSRTLMNTEAFF.

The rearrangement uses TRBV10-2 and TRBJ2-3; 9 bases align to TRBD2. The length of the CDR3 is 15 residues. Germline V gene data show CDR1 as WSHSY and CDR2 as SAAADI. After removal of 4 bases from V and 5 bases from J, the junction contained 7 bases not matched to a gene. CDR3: CASSVLAGRKDTQYF. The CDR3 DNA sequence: TGCGCCAGCAGTGTCCTAGCGGGGCGGAAAGATACGCAGTATTTT.